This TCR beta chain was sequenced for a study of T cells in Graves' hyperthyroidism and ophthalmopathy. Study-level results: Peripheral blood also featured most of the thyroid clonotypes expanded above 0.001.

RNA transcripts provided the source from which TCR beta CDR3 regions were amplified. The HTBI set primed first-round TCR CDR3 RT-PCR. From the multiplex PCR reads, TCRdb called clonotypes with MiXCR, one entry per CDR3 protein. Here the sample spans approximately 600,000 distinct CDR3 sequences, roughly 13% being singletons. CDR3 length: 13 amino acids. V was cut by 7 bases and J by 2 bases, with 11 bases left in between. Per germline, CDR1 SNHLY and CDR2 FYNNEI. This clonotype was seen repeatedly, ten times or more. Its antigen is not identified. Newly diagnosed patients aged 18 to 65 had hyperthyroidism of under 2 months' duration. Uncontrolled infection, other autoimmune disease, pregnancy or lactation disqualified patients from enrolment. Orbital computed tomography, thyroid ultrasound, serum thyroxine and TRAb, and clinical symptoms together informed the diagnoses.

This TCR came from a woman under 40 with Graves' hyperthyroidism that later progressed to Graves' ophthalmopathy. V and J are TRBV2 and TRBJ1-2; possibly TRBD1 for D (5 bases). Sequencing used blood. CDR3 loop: CASKGDGNYGYTF. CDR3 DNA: TGTGCCAGCAAAGGGGACGGCAACTATGGCTACACCTTC.